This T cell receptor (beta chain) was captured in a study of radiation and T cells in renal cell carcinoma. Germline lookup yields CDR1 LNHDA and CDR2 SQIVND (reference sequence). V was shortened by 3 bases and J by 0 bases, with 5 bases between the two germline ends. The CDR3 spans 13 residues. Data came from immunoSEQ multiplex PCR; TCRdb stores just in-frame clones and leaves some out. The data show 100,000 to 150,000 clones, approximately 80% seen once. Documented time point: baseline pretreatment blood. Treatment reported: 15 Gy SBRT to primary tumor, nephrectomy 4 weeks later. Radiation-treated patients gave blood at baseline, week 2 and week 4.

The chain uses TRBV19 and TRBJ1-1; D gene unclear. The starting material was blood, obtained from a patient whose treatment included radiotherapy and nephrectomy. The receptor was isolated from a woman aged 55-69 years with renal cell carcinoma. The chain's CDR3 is CASSMGMNTEAFF. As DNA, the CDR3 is TGTGCCAGTAGTATGGGGATGAACACTGAAGCTTTCTTT.